Below are 26 T cell receptor beta chains sequenced from a single sample in a study of Graves' ophthalmopathy and Graves' hyperthyroidism. Amplification targeted the TCR beta CDR3 regions, with RNA transcripts as the source material. RT-PCR in the first round used HTBI primers; a second-round multiplex PCR followed. TCRdb independently ran MiXCR on the multiplex PCR reads; one entry per CDR3 protein. The sample has about 1.2 million distinct CDR3 sequences, 35% to 40% seen once. Source material: peripheral blood or thyroid tissue (not recorded which). These receptors were collected from an adult man with Graves' hyperthyroidism.

This clonotype has more than one count but fewer than ten. The chain is built from TRBV3-1 and TRBJ1-4; D may be TRBD1 (6 bases). Germline CDR1 and CDR2: LGHDT and YNNKEL (reference sequence). CDR3 size: 12 residues. DNA for the CDR3: TGTGCGGTGGGACATCGGAATGAAAAACTGTTTTTT. Protein: CAVGHRNEKLFF.

This chain joins TRBV11-2 and TRBJ1-2; D is ambiguous. CDR3 length: 10 residues. The ends were cut back, 5 bases at V and 4 bases at J, with 2 bases in the middle. From germline, CDR1 is SGHAT and CDR2 FQNNGV. The CDR3 DNA follows: TGTGCCAGCAGCCCCTATGGCTACACCTTC. It is translated as CASSPYGYTF.

This clonotype was counted a single time. This may be a read error, as it is one base from a much larger clone. The chain joins TRBV29-1 to TRBJ1-2; 7 bases line up with TRBD1. The germline V gene has CDR1 SQVTM and CDR2 ANQGSEA. V trimming: 5 bases; J trimming: 3 bases; junction bases outside the gene matches: 21. The CDR3 is 18 amino acids. The CDR3 nucleotides read TGCAGCGTTAAAGCCCCCGGGACAGAAGCAGATGAGTACTATGGCTACACCTTC. Translated, it gives CSVKAPGTEADEYYGYTF.

At least ten counts were recorded for this clonotype. The V and J genes are TRBV7-2 and TRBJ1-1; tentatively, D is TRBD1 (6 bases). The ends were cut back, 5 bases at V and 4 bases at J, with 23 bases in the middle. The CDR3 totals 17 residues. Germline CDR1 and CDR2: SGHTA and FQGNSA. DNA of the CDR3: TGTGCCAGCAGCCCCCCCAACGGGGCGGGGGCCGGCACTGAAGCTTTCTTT. Protein: CASSPPNGAGAGTEAFF.

This chain links TRBV7-8 with TRBJ2-7; D might be TRBD1 (5 bases). V lost 0 bases and J lost 3, with 9 bases in between. Germline V gene lookup returns CDR1 SGHVS and CDR2 FQNEAQ. The CDR3 extends over 14 amino acids. The CDR3 coding sequence is TGTGCCAGCAGCTTAGCTACAGGCTTCTACGAGCAGTACTTC. This sequence encodes CASSLATGFYEQYF. The full variable domain, completed using reference TRBV7-8 and TRBJ2-7, is GAGVSQSPRYKVAKRGQDVALRCDPISGHVSLFWYQQALGQGPEFLTYFQNEAQLDKSGLPSDRFFAERPEGSVSTLKIQRTQQEDSAVYLCASSLATGFYEQYFGPGTRLTVT.

Points on this clonotype: One junction end does not reproduce the germline sequence, and a read error may be involved. This chain uses TRBV7-2 with TRBJ2-7; unclear D gene. The CDR3 has 14 amino acids. Germline loops: CDR1 SGHTA, CDR2 FQGNSA. CDR3 in DNA: TGCGCCAGCAGCCAATCGTGGACGGCCTACGAGCAGTACTTC. It specifies CASSQSWTAYEQYF.

This clonotype was seen only a few times. The genes are TRBV30 and TRBJ2-5; no definite D call. Per germline, CDR1 GTSNPN and CDR2 SVGIG (reference sequence). The CDR3 runs 14 residues. V was clipped by 3 bases and J by 1 base, with 12 bases between them. CDR3 protein: CAWSSDTTQETQYF. Written as DNA, the CDR3 is TGTGCCTGGAGCAGCGACACCACCCAAGAGACCCAGTACTTC.

This clonotype was detected ten times or more. V usage is TRBV7-7 and J usage is TRBJ2-5; TRBD2 might be the D (5 bases). Per germline, CDR1 SSHAT and CDR2 FNYEAQ (reference sequence). The CDR3 covers 15 residues. The V and J ends lost 1 base and 0 bases respectively, with 9 bases between them. The CDR3 reads CASSLGGINQETQYF. CDR3 DNA sequence: TGTGCCAGCAGCTTAGGAGGGATTAACCAAGAGACCCAGTACTTC. Drawing the rest from reference TRBV7-7 and TRBJ2-5, the complete variable domain is GAGVSQSPRYKVTKRGQDVTLRCDPISSHATLYWYQQALGQGPEFLTYFNYEAQPDKSGLPSDRFSAERPEGSISTLTIQRTEQRDSAMYRCASSLGGINQETQYFGPGTRLLVL.

This clonotype came up once. The chain couples TRBV5-1 to TRBJ1-1; 7 bases are a match to TRBD1. After removal of 4 bases from V and 1 base from J, the junction contained 7 bases not matched to a gene. CDR3 length: 15 amino acids. The germline CDR1 and CDR2 sequences are SGHRS and YFSETQ. CDR3 in DNA: TGCGCCAGCAGCCCAAGGGGACAGCAGAACACTGAAGCTTTCTTT. Protein: CASSPRGQQNTEAFF.

Details on this clonotype: The conserved final phenylalanine or tryptophan is absent from the CDR3, which likely points to a read error. DNA for the CDR3: TGTGCCAGCAGCCAAGGAGCAGGGGCCTACGAGCAGTACTCC. Translated: CASSQGAGAYEQYS. The chain uses TRBV25-1 and TRBJ2-7, with D possibly TRBD1 on 6 matching bases. CDR3 length: 14 amino acids. V lost 6 bases and J 2 bases, leaving 14 bases between the germline ends. Germline CDR1 MGHDK, CDR2 SYGVNS.

Comments on this clonotype: One end of the junction does not line up with germline, which may come from a read error. The J gene is TRBJ1-5, the V gene TRBV20-1; D unresolved. This CDR3 is 13 amino acids long. Per the germline V gene, CDR1 is DFQATT and CDR2 is SNEGSKA (reference sequence). DNA for the CDR3: TGCAGTGCTTCCCCGACGGGCAATCACCCCCAGCATTTT. It translates to CSASPTGNHPQHF.

This clonotype turned up a few times. A read error may produce the germline difference seen at one junction end. This chain connects TRBV10-3 to TRBJ1-2, with TRBD1 matching over 10 bases. The length of the CDR3 is 15 residues. Germline loops: CDR1 ENHRY, CDR2 SYGVKD. The CDR3 coding sequence is TGTGCCAGCAGTGAAGTGGGACAGGGGAACTATGGCTACACCTTC. Translating gives CASSEVGQGNYGYTF.

The chain employs TRBV10-3 and TRBJ2-7; D possibly corresponds to TRBD2 (6 bases). V lost 7 bases and J lost 3, with 19 bases in between. Looked up from germline, CDR1 is ENHRY and CDR2 is SYGVKD. This CDR3 has 15 residues. CDR3 amino acids: CAITEWRGDGYEQYF. For the CDR3, the DNA is TGTGCCATCACCGAATGGAGGGGTGATGGCTACGAGCAGTACTTC.

This clonotype was picked up many times. The CDR3 bases are TGTGCCAGCAGTGGGGAAGGCAGAAAACAGCCCCAGCATTTT. It codes for CASSGEGRKQPQHF. The chain employs TRBV2 and TRBJ1-5; D gene uncertain. V dropped 4 bases and J dropped 7 bases, with 14 bases sitting between them. Germline V gives CDR1 SNHLY, CDR2 FYNNEI. The CDR3 is made up of 14 amino acids.

Comment on this clonotype: A read error may be the cause here, since a much bigger clone is one base away. The V gene is TRBV12-3 or TRBV12-4, the J gene TRBJ1-5; 8 bases agree with TRBD1. Unmatched junction bases numbered 6, after V lost 5 bases and J lost 6 bases. The CDR3 extends over 14 amino acids. The CDR3 nucleotides read TGTGCCAGCAGTCCTCAGGGGGCAAGTCAGCCCCAGCATTTT. Amino acid sequence: CASSPQGASQPQHF.

This clonotype was seen many times. This sequence joins TRBV2 and TRBJ1-2; D call uncertain. Per germline, CDR1 SNHLY and CDR2 FYNNEI. This CDR3 contains 13 residues. With 6 bases removed from V and 0 bases from J, the gap between germline ends came to 8 bases. Here the CDR3 reads CASRQETNYGYTF. The CDR3 coding sequence is TGTGCCAGCAGGCAAGAGACTAACTATGGCTACACCTTC.

This clonotype has a count of ten or more. The rearrangement joins TRBV7-3 to TRBJ1-6; no definite D call. The V and J ends lost 5 bases and 14 bases respectively, with 16 bases between them. The CDR3 is made up of 13 amino acids. Germline loops: CDR1 SGHTA, CDR2 FQGTGA. Here the CDR3 DNA reads TGTGCCAGCAGCACCCTACCCACCTCAGCCCTCCACTTT. Translating gives CASSTLPTSALHF.

J is TRBJ1-1 and V is TRBV5-6, with D tentatively TRBD1 (5 bases). Germline CDR1 reads SGHDT; CDR2 reads YYEEEE. V dropped 3 bases and J dropped 8 bases, with 20 bases sitting between them. The CDR3 contains 15 residues. The CDR3, as DNA: TGTGCCAGCAGCTCCAGCAGGGAAGGTGATGACGAAGCTTTCTTT. Translating it yields CASSSSREGDDEAFF.

This clonotype was seen at least ten times. The CDR3 bases are TGTGCCAGCAGCTTAGGGACAGTACATTCCTACGAGCAGTACTTC. Translating gives CASSLGTVHSYEQYF. This sequence joins TRBV11-2 and TRBJ2-7, with a possible D match to TRBD1 (6 bases). The CDR3 consists of 15 residues. V was trimmed by 1 base and J by 1 base, leaving 11 bases between them. Germline loops: CDR1 SGHAT, CDR2 FQNNGV. Filled out from reference TRBV11-2 and TRBJ2-7, the complete variable domain reads EAGVAQSPRYKIIEKRQSVAFWCNPISGHATLYWYQQILGQGPKLLIQFQNNGVVDDSQLPKDRFSAERLKGVDSTLKIQPAKLEDSAVYLCASSLGTVHSYEQYFGPGTRLTVT.

Ten or more counts support this clonotype. The chain is built from TRBV2 and TRBJ1-2; the match to TRBD1 covers 7 bases. Losses at the gene ends were 7 bases for V and 4 bases for J; bases not matched to a gene: 9. Per germline, CDR1 SNHLY and CDR2 FYNNEI. The CDR3 consists of 14 residues. CDR3 in DNA: TGTGCCAGCACCACGACAGGGATGGGCTATGGCTACACCTTC. This sequence encodes CASTTTGMGYGYTF.

The genes are TRBV19 and TRBJ1-5, with D perhaps matching TRBD1 (5 bases). Germline V gives CDR1 LNHDA, CDR2 SQIVND (reference sequence). V was pared by 7 bases and J by 5 bases, with 18 bases between. The CDR3 length is 15 residues. DNA for the CDR3: TGTGCCAGTAAGATGTTTGGGGGGTACGATCAGCCCCAGCATTTT. Translation gives CASKMFGGYDQPQHF.

The CDR3 sequence: CASSQGTGYLEQYF. The CDR3 DNA reads TGTGCCAGCAGCCAAGGGACAGGCTACCTCGAGCAGTACTTC. The chain employs TRBV9 and TRBJ2-7; 8 bases line up with TRBD1. V dropped 4 bases and J dropped 6; count of bases not matched to a gene: 9. The CDR3 is made up of 14 amino acids. Germline values: CDR1 SGDLS, CDR2 YYNGEE.

In this sample, this clonotype turned up many times. The chain carries TRBV10-3 and TRBJ1-2; D unresolved. Trimming shortened V by 0 bases and J by 2 bases, and 13 bases separated the two germline ends. The CDR3 runs 16 residues. CDR1 and CDR2 (germline): ENHRY, SYGVKD. CDR3 residues: CAISESNQDGNYGYTF. The CDR3 nucleotides are TGTGCCATCAGTGAGTCGAATCAGGACGGCAACTATGGCTACACCTTC.

The chain has TRBV7-2 and TRBJ1-2; the match to TRBD1 covers 9 bases. V was clipped by 8 bases and J by 0 bases; unmatched bases: 10. The CDR3 is 16 amino acids. Germline V gives CDR1 SGHTA, CDR2 FQGNSA. CDR3 sequence (DNA): TGTGCCAGCTCAGAAGGACAGGGGCGAACTAACTATGGCTACACCTTC. This gives the protein CASSEGQGRTNYGYTF.

J is TRBJ1-1 and V is TRBV19, with D possibly being TRBD1 (5 bases). The germline gives CDR1 LNHDA, CDR2 SQIVND (reference sequence). The CDR3 has 13 amino acids. V lost 5 bases and J lost 6, with 13 bases in between. CDR3 DNA: TGTGCCAGTAGTGAGAACAGGAAACCTGAAGCTTTCTTT. Its protein product is CASSENRKPEAFF.

The rearrangement links TRBV2 to TRBJ2-5; perhaps TRBD1 as D (5 bases). The J call is uncertain, as TRBJ2-1 better fits the DNA end. The CDR3 runs to 12 residues. Germline-derived CDR1 and CDR2 are SNHLY and FYNNEI. The CDR3 protein is CASSDPGYEQFF. The CDR3 coding sequence is TGTGCCAGCAGTGACCCAGGGTATGAGCAGTTCTTC.